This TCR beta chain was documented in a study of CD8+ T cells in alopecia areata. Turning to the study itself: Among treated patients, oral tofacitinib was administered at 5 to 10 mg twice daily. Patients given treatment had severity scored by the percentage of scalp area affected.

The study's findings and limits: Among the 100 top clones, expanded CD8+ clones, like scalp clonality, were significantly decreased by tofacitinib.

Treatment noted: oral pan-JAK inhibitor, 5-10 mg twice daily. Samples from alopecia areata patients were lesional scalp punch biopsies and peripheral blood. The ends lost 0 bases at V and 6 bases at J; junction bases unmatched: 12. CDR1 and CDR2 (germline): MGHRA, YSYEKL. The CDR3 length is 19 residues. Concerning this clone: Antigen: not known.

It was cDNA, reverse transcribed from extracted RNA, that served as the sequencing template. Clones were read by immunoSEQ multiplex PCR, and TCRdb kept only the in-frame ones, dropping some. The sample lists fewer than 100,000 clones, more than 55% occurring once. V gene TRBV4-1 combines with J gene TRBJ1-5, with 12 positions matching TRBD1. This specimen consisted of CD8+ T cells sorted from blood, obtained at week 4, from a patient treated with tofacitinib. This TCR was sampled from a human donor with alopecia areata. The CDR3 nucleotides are TGCGCCAGCAGCCAAGAAATAGCCGCGGGACAGGGGGCAAGTCAGCCCCAGCATTTT. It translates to CASSQEIAAGQGASQPQHF.